The entry below describes one TCR beta chain. Clones were read by immunoSEQ multiplex PCR, and TCRdb kept only the in-frame ones, dropping some. Of some 350,000 clones in the sample, about 88% were seen once. This specimen belongs to a study of Ad26.COV2.S vaccination and SARS-CoV-2 variants. Treatment defined: some 20 received Ad26.COV2.S at low or high dose, single or two shots; about 5 received placebo; per-sample allocation not given. Specimens were obtained on day 63 following the first vaccine or placebo injection. The germline CDR1 and CDR2 sequences are SEHNR and FQNEAQ (reference sequence). J was trimmed by 5 bases and V by 5 bases; bases with no gene match: 13. This CDR3 region has 17 residues.

This TCR was recovered from a person between 18 and 65 years old who received the Ad26.COV2.S COVID-19 vaccine or a placebo. The sample in question was peripheral blood, obtained in a trial of Ad26.COV2.S vaccine versus placebo. The V call is TRBV7-9, the J call TRBJ2-5; 11 nucleotides line up with TRBD2. The CDR3 loop reads CASSRGLAVKSGETQYF. CDR3 DNA: TGTGCCAGCAGCCGGGGACTAGCGGTCAAGTCGGGGGAGACCCAGTACTTC.